This T cell receptor beta chain is from a study of blood T cell repertoires in COVID-19. Trimming shortened V by 0 bases and J by 3 bases, and 8 bases separated the two germline ends. This CDR3 spans 13 amino acids. CDR1 and CDR2 (germline): GTSNPN, SVGIG (reference sequence). Sequencing was performed with immunoSEQ multiplex PCR; in TCRdb, only in-frame clones are kept and a portion is missing. The sample carries approximately 270,000 clones, approximately 90% recorded once. The chain joins TRBV30 to TRBJ1-2; no firm D call. Material for sequencing was peripheral blood. The receptor comes from a man aged 25 to 40 with acute or convalescent COVID-19. CDR3 in amino acids: CAWSVANHYGYTF. In DNA, the CDR3 is TGTGCCTGGAGTGTAGCGAATCACTATGGCTACACCTTC.